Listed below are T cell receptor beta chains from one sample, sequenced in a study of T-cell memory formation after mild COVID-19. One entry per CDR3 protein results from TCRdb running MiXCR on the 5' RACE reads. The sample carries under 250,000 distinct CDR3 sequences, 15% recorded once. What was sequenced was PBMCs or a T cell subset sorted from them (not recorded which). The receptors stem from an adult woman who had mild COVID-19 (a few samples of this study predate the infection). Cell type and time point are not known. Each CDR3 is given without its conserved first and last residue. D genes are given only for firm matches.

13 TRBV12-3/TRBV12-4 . ASSLGPTTSYEQY
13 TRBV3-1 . ASSQGGSRYNEQF
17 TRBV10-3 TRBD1 AISVSGTGGKLSNYGYT
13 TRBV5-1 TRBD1 ASSLGRGIQDEQF
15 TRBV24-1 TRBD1 ATSDSPGQLFYNEQF
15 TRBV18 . ASSNSRIGQLNTEAF
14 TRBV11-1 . ASSESRGQSTDTQY
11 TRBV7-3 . ASSLKHKETQY
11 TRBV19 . ATTTGKGTEAF
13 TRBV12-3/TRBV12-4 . ASSLGTALYYGYT
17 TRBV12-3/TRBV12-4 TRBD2 ASSLRLAGGPGSSGELF
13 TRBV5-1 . ASSPGGGNGSPLH
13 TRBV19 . ASSISSTLNTEAF
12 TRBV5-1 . ASSQGTSGNTIY
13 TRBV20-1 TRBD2 SGLQAGGAYNEQF
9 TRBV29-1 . SVEPPYEQF
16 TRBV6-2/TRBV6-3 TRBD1 ASSPPGTGTHRGYGYT
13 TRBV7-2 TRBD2 ASSPFLAGTGTQY
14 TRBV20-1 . SATTINTLETDTQY
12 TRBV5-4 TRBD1 ASSFLQGADGYT
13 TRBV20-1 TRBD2 SAREGTSGRYEQY
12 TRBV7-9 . ASRTPTRNTEAF
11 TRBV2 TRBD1 ASKGQGAYEQY
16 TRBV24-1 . ATSDFRDGGPEAETQY
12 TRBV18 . ASSPIASSYEQY
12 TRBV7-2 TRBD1 ASSAGQGVYEAF
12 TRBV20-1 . SATDSGGQETQY
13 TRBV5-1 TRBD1 ASRLDRGLGSPLH
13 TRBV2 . ASKFGRDSNQPQH
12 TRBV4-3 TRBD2 ASSQDLAAPEEY
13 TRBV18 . ASSQGTAGANVLT
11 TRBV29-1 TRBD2 SVEEHPAGGRL
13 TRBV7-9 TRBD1 ASSGDRGGYTEAF
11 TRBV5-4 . ASSLEVDYGYT
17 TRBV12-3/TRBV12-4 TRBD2 ASSLSSLAGVSRNNEQF
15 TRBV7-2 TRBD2 ASSSGGLAGITGELF
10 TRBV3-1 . ASSHTRDTQY
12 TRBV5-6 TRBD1 ASSLRQGRYGYT
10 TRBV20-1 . SEVTTNEKLF
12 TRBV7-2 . ASSLYQDNEKLF
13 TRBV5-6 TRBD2 ASSSLAGAWNEQF
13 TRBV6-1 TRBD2 ASSTRAGGPYEQY
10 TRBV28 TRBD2 ASSILAGAPY
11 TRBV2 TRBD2 ASSSGGHLRQF
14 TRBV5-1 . ASSSSGRVAADTQY
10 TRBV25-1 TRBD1 ASSTNRGKAF
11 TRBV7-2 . ASSFGGMETQY
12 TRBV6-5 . ASSVKAGVIGYT
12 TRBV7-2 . ASSLSVGNQPQH
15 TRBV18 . ASSPVFTTGHKTEAF